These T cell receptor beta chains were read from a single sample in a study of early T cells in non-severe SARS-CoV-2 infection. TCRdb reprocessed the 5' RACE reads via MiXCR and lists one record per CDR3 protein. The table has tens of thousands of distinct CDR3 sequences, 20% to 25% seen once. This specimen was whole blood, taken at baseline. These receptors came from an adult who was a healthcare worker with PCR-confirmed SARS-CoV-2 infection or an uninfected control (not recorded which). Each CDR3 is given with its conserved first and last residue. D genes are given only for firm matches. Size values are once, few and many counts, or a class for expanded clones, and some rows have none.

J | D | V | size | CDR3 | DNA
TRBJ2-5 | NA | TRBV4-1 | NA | CASSQLAIQETQYF | TGCGCCAGCAGTCAATTAGCGATACAAGAGACCCAGTACTTC
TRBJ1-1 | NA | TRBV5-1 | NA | CASSSQDSGTEAFF | TGCGCCAGCAGCTCACAGGACAGCGGCACTGAAGCTTTCTTT
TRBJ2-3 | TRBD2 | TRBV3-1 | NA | CVTRTSATDTQYF | TGTGTCACCCGGACTAGCGCCACAGATACGCAGTATTTT
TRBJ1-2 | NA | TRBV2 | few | CASSEGGQVYGYTF | TGTGCCAGCAGTGAAGGAGGGCAGGTCTATGGCTACACCTTC
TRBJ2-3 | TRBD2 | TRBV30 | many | CAWSVGAGGPVDTQYF | TGTGCCTGGAGTGTAGGGGCGGGGGGGCCAGTAGATACGCAGTATTTT
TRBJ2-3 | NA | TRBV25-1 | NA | CASSQGTPTVWTDTQYF | TGTGCCAGCAGTCAAGGGACCCCTACGGTCTGGACAGATACGCAGTATTTT
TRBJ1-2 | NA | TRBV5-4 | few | CASSLDSRGRPNYGYTF | TGTGCCAGCAGCTTGGATTCTAGGGGGAGGCCTAACTATGGCTACACCTTC
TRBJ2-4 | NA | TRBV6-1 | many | CASSLMGRLYF | TGTGCCAGCAGTCTTATGGGCAGATTATACTTC
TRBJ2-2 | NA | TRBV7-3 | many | CASSLLATNTGELFF | TGTGCCAGCAGCTTACTAGCGACGAACACCGGGGAGCTGTTTTTT
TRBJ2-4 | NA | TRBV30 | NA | CAWSGANIQYF | TGTGCCTGGAGTGGGGCAAACATTCAGTACTTC
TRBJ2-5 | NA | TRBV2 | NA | CASSEARQETQYF | TGTGCCAGCAGTGAAGCGCGGCAAGAGACCCAGTACTTC
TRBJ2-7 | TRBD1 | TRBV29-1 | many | CSVTGQTYEQYF | TGCAGCGTGACAGGGCAAACCTACGAGCAGTACTTC
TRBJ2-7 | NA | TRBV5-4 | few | CASSSAGAQEQYF | TGTGCCAGCAGCTCGGCAGGGGCTCAGGAGCAGTACTTC
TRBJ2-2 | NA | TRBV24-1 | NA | CATSDEITGELFF | TGTGCCACCAGTGATGAAATCACCGGGGAGCTGTTTTTT
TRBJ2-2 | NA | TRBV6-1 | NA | CASSEVSQAGTGELFF | TGTGCCAGCAGTGAAGTATCGCAGGCGGGTACCGGGGAGCTGTTTTTT
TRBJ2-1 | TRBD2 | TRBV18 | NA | CASAGTSGAQSYNEQFF | TGTGCCAGCGCCGGGACTAGCGGGGCGCAGTCCTACAATGAGCAGTTCTTC